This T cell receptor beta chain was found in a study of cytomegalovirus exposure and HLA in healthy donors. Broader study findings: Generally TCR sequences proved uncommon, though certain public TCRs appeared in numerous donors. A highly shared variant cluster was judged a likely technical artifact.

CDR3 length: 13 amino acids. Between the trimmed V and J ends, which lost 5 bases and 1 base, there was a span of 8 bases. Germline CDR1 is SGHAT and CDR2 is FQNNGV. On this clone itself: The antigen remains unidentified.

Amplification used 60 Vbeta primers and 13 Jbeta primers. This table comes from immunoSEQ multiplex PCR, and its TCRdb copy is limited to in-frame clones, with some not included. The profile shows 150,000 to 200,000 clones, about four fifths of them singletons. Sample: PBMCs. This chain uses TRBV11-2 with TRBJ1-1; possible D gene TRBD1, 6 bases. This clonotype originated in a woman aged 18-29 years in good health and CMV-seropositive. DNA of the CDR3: TGTGCCAGCAGCCTGACAGGGAACACTGAAGCTTTCTTT. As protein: CASSLTGNTEAFF.